One and the same sample provided the 6 T cell receptor beta chains below, sequenced in a study of control samples from healthy donors and cancer patients. Clones were sequenced by immunoSEQ multiplex PCR, and TCRdb holds only the in-frame ones, with some missing. The sample carries about 130,000 clones, 85% to 90% recorded once. The sequenced material came from PBMCs. The source of these receptors is a man aged 45 to 65 with head and neck cancer.

This chain uses TRBV5-5 with TRBJ2-1, with D unclear. Trimming stripped 1 base from V and 2 bases from J, with 10 bases between. CDR3 size: 15 residues. The V gene's germline CDR1 is SGHKS and CDR2 YYEKEE (reference sequence). The CDR3: CASSLPPSPYNEQFF. The CDR3 DNA follows: TGTGCCAGCAGCTTGCCCCCAAGTCCCTACAATGAGCAGTTCTTC.

This rearrangement joins TRBV15 to TRBJ2-1, with 11 nucleotides matching TRBD2. There are 18 residues in the CDR3. CDR1 and CDR2 (germline): LNHNV, YYDKDF (reference sequence). Trimming at V came to 1 base and at J to 6 bases, leaving 11 bases not matched to a gene. Written as DNA, the CDR3 is TGTGCCACCAGCAGAGTCGGGGTAGCGGGGGGGCTGGGCAATGAGCAGTTCTTC. Protein: CATSRVGVAGGLGNEQFF.

The V call is TRBV6-1, the J call TRBJ1-2; 7 nucleotides line up with TRBD1. Germline V gene data show CDR1 as MNHNS and CDR2 as SASEGT. This CDR3 region has 19 residues. With 4 bases clipped from V and 3 bases from J, the junction kept 20 bases outside the gene matches. The CDR3 DNA reads as TGTGCCAGCAGTGTCGATACGCCACCCCTTGGAGGGGGCCACTATGGCTACACCTTC. Protein product: CASSVDTPPLGGGHYGYTF.

The chain employs TRBV7-9 and TRBJ2-1; 9 positions agree with TRBD1. Losses at the gene ends were 5 bases for V and 9 bases for J; bases not matched to a gene: 11. CDR1 and CDR2 from the germline V gene are SEHNR and FQNEAQ (reference sequence). The CDR3 has 15 amino acids. DNA for the CDR3: TGTGCCAGCAGCCCGAGGACAGGGGCGGCGGGTGAGCAGTTCTTC. Protein sequence: CASSPRTGAAGEQFF.

The CDR3 region has the DNA TGTGCCAGCAGCCAAGCAGGGGAATCTGAAGCTTTCTTT. Translating it yields CASSQAGESEAFF. The gene calls are TRBV3-1 (or the pseudogene TRBV3-2) and TRBJ1-1, with D possibly TRBD1 on 6 matching bases. The germline gives CDR1 LGHDT, CDR2 YNNKEL (reference sequence). The CDR3 totals 13 residues. V shed 1 base and J shed 6 bases, with 9 bases lying between them.

The V gene is TRBV28, the J gene TRBJ2-7, with 11 bases lining up with TRBD2. The CDR3 spans 14 residues. Germline CDR1 MDHEN, CDR2 SYDVKM. Trimming at V came to 10 bases and at J to 0 bases, leaving 5 bases not matched to a gene. The CDR3 loop is CATGTSGYSYEQYF. In nucleotides, the CDR3 is TGTGCCACCGGGACTAGCGGTTACTCCTACGAGCAGTACTTC.